This is a list of T cell receptor beta chains from one sample in a study of T cells after yellow fever vaccination. MiXCR, run by TCRdb on the 5' RACE reads, gives a single entry per CDR3 protein. The repertoire holds hundreds of thousands of distinct CDR3 sequences, less than 4.5% seen once, with 23% in the top ten. The sample consisted of PBMCs, taken on the day of the yellow fever booster vaccination. The receptors were sampled from a man younger than 35 who received the YFV17D yellow fever vaccine. Both conserved end residues are part of each CDR3. Fields, in order: V gene, clone size, D gene, J gene, CDR3 protein, CDR3 DNA. D genes are given only for firm matches. A clone size is listed for some rows: how often the clone was seen (once, few, many), or a class if it is expanded.

V: TRBV5-1
size: many
D: TRBD1
J: TRBJ1-1
CDR3: CASSLGDRIPTEAFF
DNA: TGCGCCAGCAGCTTGGGGGACAGAATCCCCACTGAAGCTTTCTTT

V: TRBV7-2
size: few
D: TRBD1
J: TRBJ2-1
CDR3: CASSLALFPGQGYNEQFF
DNA: TGTGCCAGCAGCTTAGCGCTCTTCCCGGGACAGGGATACAATGAGCAGTTCTTC

V: TRBV28
size: many
D: TRBD1
J: TRBJ1-4
CDR3: CASSPGTGVEKLFF
DNA: TGTGCCAGCAGCCCCGGGACAGGGGTGGAAAAACTGTTTTTT

V: TRBV7-9
size: many
D: .
J: TRBJ2-3
CDR3: CASSLVRSGDTQYF
DNA: TGTGCCAGCAGCTTAGTCAGGAGCGGAGATACGCAGTATTTT

V: TRBV4-3
size: many
D: TRBD2
J: TRBJ2-3
CDR3: CASSQGRGGADDTQYF
DNA: TGCGCCAGCAGCCAAGGACGGGGGGGCGCAGATGATACGCAGTATTTT

V: TRBV2
size: few
D: TRBD2
J: TRBJ2-3
CDR3: CASTGGLAGDTQYF
DNA: TGTGCCAGCACGGGAGGCCTAGCAGGAGATACGCAGTATTTT

V: TRBV7-3
size: many
D: .
J: TRBJ2-3
CDR3: CASSLRAADTQYF
DNA: TGTGCCAGCAGCTTAAGGGCAGCAGATACGCAGTATTTT

V: TRBV2
size: .
D: .
J: TRBJ1-6
CDR3: CASKETINSPLHF
DNA: TGTGCCAGCAAGGAGACCATTAATTCACCCCTCCACTTT

V: TRBV19
size: .
D: TRBD1
J: TRBJ1-1
CDR3: CASRASYRGMNTEAFF
DNA: TGTGCCAGTAGGGCGTCATACAGGGGGATGAACACTGAAGCTTTCTTT

V: TRBV20-1
size: many
D: .
J: TRBJ1-1
CDR3: CSARRGIGTEAFF
DNA: TGCAGTGCTCGAAGAGGGATTGGGACTGAAGCTTTCTTT

V: TRBV5-1
size: many
D: TRBD2
J: TRBJ2-1
CDR3: CASSFQRGSDNEQFF
DNA: TGCGCCAGCAGCTTCCAGCGGGGGAGCGACAATGAGCAGTTCTTC

V: TRBV9
size: few
D: .
J: TRBJ1-5
CDR3: CASSTHPNSNQPQHF
DNA: TGTGCCAGCAGCACACACCCAAATAGCAATCAGCCCCAGCATTTT

V: TRBV7-2
size: many
D: .
J: TRBJ1-5
CDR3: CASSLRQGQPQHF
DNA: TGTGCCAGCAGCTTACGGCAGGGTCAGCCCCAGCATTTT

V: TRBV15
size: few
D: .
J: TRBJ1-2
CDR3: CATSRDTYVYTF
DNA: TGTGCCACCAGCAGAGATACGTATGTCTACACCTTC

V: TRBV7-9
size: .
D: .
J: TRBJ2-3
CDR3: CAGLLGTDTQYF
DNA: TGTGCCGGCCTCCTGGGCACAGATACGCAGTATTTT

V: TRBV7-8
size: many
D: .
J: TRBJ2-1
CDR3: CASSPAEGNEQFF
DNA: TGTGCCAGCAGCCCGGCCGAAGGGAATGAGCAGTTCTTC

V: TRBV25-1
size: few
D: TRBD2
J: TRBJ2-3
CDR3: CASLEELAGGADTQYF
DNA: TGTGCCAGTCTCGAGGAACTAGCGGGGGGTGCAGATACGCAGTATTTT

V: TRBV4-2
size: few
D: TRBD1
J: TRBJ2-7
CDR3: CASSLHRGQGADEQYF
DNA: TGTGCCAGCAGTCTACACCGAGGACAGGGGGCCGACGAGCAGTACTTC

V: TRBV10-3
size: few
D: TRBD2
J: TRBJ2-6
CDR3: CAIGQGLTSGANVLTF
DNA: TGTGCCATCGGTCAGGGACTAACCTCTGGGGCCAACGTCCTGACTTTC

V: TRBV3-1
size: few
D: .
J: TRBJ2-3
CDR3: CASSHYPDTQYF
DNA: TGTGCCAGCAGCCACTACCCAGATACGCAGTATTTT

V: TRBV7-2
size: many
D: .
J: TRBJ1-1
CDR3: CASSLTGPNTEAFF
DNA: TGTGCCAGCAGCTTAACAGGCCCCAACACTGAAGCTTTCTTT

V: TRBV27
size: many
D: TRBD1
J: TRBJ2-4
CDR3: CASRAYEGANIQYF
DNA: TGTGCCAGCAGGGCGTATGAGGGGGCGAACATTCAGTACTTC